Shown below are 20 T cell receptor beta chains from a single sample sequenced in a study of T cells in Graves' hyperthyroidism and ophthalmopathy. It was RNA transcripts that yielded the amplified TCR beta CDR3 regions. First-round RT-PCR with HTBI primers amplified the TCR CDR3 region. TCRdb fed the multiplex PCR reads into MiXCR, producing one record per CDR3 protein. The repertoire includes about 210,000 distinct CDR3 sequences, 17% of them detected once, and roughly 50% sits in the top ten. The sample comprised blood. These receptor sequences come from a man in his fifties with Graves' hyperthyroidism.

A remark on this clonotype: Possible read error: a much larger clone is one base away. The genes are TRBV2 and TRBJ1-4; D may be TRBD1 (5 bases). Trimming took off 6 bases at V and 2 bases at J, with 7 bases between the two ends. Germline CDR1 reads SNHLY; CDR2 reads FYNNEI. The CDR3 runs 13 residues. The CDR3 loop reads CASSRETNEKLFF. The CDR3 coding sequence is TGTGCCAGCAGCAGGGAGACTAATGAAAAACTGTTTTTT. The variable domain in full, with the rest retrieved from reference TRBV2 and TRBJ1-4, is EPEVTQTPSHQVTQMGQEVILRCVPISNHLYFYWYRQILGQKVEFLVSFYNNEISEKSEIFDDQFSVERPDGSNFTLKIRSTKLEDSAMYFCASSRETNEKLFFGSGTQLSVL.

Turning to this clonotype: A much more abundant neighbour one base away suggests this may be a read error. The chain employs TRBV7-8 and TRBJ2-1; D possibly corresponds to TRBD2 (6 bases). V was pared by 3 bases and J by 3 bases, with 12 bases between. The CDR3 has 15 residues. Germline V lookup: CDR1 SGHVS, CDR2 FQNEAQ. CDR3 protein: CASSFGSGHYNEQFF. Here the CDR3 DNA reads TGTGCCAGCAGCTTCGGTAGCGGCCACTACAATGAGCAGTTCTTC.

This clonotype was recorded many times. V and J are TRBV28 and TRBJ2-7; 8 positions agree with TRBD1. The CDR3 sequence is 14 residues long. Unmatched junction bases numbered 7, after V lost 4 bases and J lost 5 bases. Germline V gene sequence: CDR1 MDHEN, CDR2 SYDVKM. CDR3 DNA: TGTGCCAGCAGTTCTCGACAGGGGTGGAACGAGCAGTACTTC. This translates into CASSSRQGWNEQYF.

The chain is built from TRBV7-2 and TRBJ1-2; TRBD1 is a possible D gene (6 bases). The CDR3 runs 13 residues. CDR1 and CDR2 from the germline V gene are SGHTA and FQGNSA. Trimming took 5 bases from V and 3 from J, leaving 10 bases between them. CDR3 amino acids: CASSNRQDYGYTF. The CDR3 nucleotides are TGTGCCAGCAGCAACCGACAGGACTATGGCTACACCTTC.

At least ten counts were recorded for this clonotype. CDR3 DNA sequence: TGTGCCAGCAGCTTAGAGAGGGGGGGCAGGGCGGATGAAAAACTGTTTTTT. Residues: CASSLERGGRADEKLFF. V gene TRBV7-2 combines with J gene TRBJ1-4; possible D gene TRBD1, 6 bases. V lost 1 base to trimming and J lost 6 bases, with 18 bases between them. The CDR3 runs to 17 residues. Germline V gene sequence: CDR1 SGHTA, CDR2 FQGNSA.

This sequence joins TRBV30 and TRBJ1-1; D is ambiguous. The CDR3 is 13 amino acids. Trimming shortened V by 2 bases and J by 1 base, and 8 bases separated the two germline ends. Germline V gene lookup returns CDR1 GTSNPN and CDR2 SVGIG (reference sequence). Here the CDR3 DNA reads TGTGCCTGGAGTAAGACAACGAACACTGAAGCTTTCTTT. It yields the protein CAWSKTTNTEAFF.

This clonotype was picked up many times. V is TRBV12-3 or TRBV12-4 and J is TRBJ1-5; possibly TRBD1 for D (6 bases). V was shortened by 3 bases and J by 10 bases, with 13 bases between the two germline ends. The CDR3 spans 13 residues. The CDR3 loop is CASSFPGAGPQHF. In DNA form, the CDR3 reads TGTGCCAGCAGTTTCCCAGGGGCGGGTCCCCAGCATTTT.

The chain employs TRBV20-1 and TRBJ2-4, with 9 bases fitting TRBD1. Per the germline V gene, CDR1 is DFQATT and CDR2 is SNEGSKA (reference sequence). V shed 6 bases, J shed 6 bases, and the junction held 12 bases outside the gene matches. The CDR3 runs 15 residues. The CDR3: CSAVQGAERGNIQYF. As DNA, the CDR3 is TGCAGTGCAGTACAGGGGGCGGAAAGGGGAAACATTCAGTACTTC.

The chain links TRBV6-5 to TRBJ2-3, with D possibly TRBD2 on 6 matching bases. Deletions cut 3 bases from V and 2 bases from J, with 12 bases between. There are 15 residues in the CDR3. CDR1 and CDR2 (germline): MNHEY, SVGAGI. The CDR3 DNA sequence: TGTGCCAGCAGTTATTACGAGGGACTCACAGATACGCAGTATTTT. This codes for CASSYYEGLTDTQYF.

This chain joins TRBV18 and TRBJ2-7, with D uncertain. CDR3 length equals 17 residues. Germline V CDR1 and CDR2: KGHSH, LQKENI. The ends were cut back, 0 bases at V and 0 bases at J, with 15 bases in the middle. The DNA for the CDR3 is TGTGCCAGCTCACCACCACTATCTCAAGGAAGCTCCTACGAGCAGTACTTC. Translating gives CASSPPLSQGSSYEQYF.

The chain carries TRBV5-5 and TRBJ1-1, with TRBD1 identical over 8 bases. The CDR3 is 16 amino acids. Germline V gene data show CDR1 as SGHKS and CDR2 as YYEKEE (reference sequence). J gave up 4 bases and V 0 bases, and 8 bases lay outside the gene matches. CDR3 in DNA: TGTGCCAGCAGCTTGGCCCAGGGGGCGTATGGCACTGAAGCTTTCTTT. It codes for CASSLAQGAYGTEAFF.

This clonotype has ten or more counts. This chain uses TRBV11-1 with TRBJ2-7, with D maybe TRBD1 (6 bases). This CDR3 is 14 amino acids long. CDR1 and CDR2 from the germline V gene are SGHAT and FQDESV (reference sequence). Deletions cut 5 bases from V and 2 bases from J, with 13 bases between. The CDR3 region has the DNA TGTGCCAGCAGCCCGGGACATCGCCCCTACGAGCAGTACTTC. Translating it yields CASSPGHRPYEQYF.

This clonotype was recorded a few times. The rearrangement uses TRBV30 and TRBJ1-2, with 7 bases identical to TRBD1. This CDR3 spans 14 amino acids. Germline V gives CDR1 GTSNPN, CDR2 SVGIG (reference sequence). The V and J ends lost 4 bases and 4 bases, in that order; junction bases with no gene match: 9. This CDR3 is CAWILAGGSYGYTF. In DNA, the CDR3 is TGTGCCTGGATCCTCGCAGGGGGAAGCTATGGCTACACCTTC.

This clonotype has ten or more counts. This chain uses TRBV11-3 with TRBJ2-1, with D perhaps matching TRBD2 (5 bases). The CDR3 extends over 13 amino acids. Germline loops: CDR1 SGHNT, CDR2 YENEEA. Trimming left V 1 base short and J 9 bases short, with 10 bases between. CDR3 loop: CASSLVAEGEQFF. In DNA, the CDR3 is TGTGCCAGCAGCTTAGTTGCCGAGGGTGAGCAGTTCTTC.

The chain links TRBV20-1 to TRBJ2-1; 12 nucleotides align to TRBD2. Germline V lookup: CDR1 DFQATT, CDR2 SNEGSKA (reference sequence). The CDR3 loop spans 15 amino acids. Losses at the gene ends were 5 bases for V and 4 bases for J; bases not matched to a gene: 6. CDR3 sequence reads: CSALPTSGGYNEQFF. The CDR3 nucleotides read TGCAGTGCTCTACCTACTAGCGGGGGGTACAATGAGCAGTTCTTC.

There are a few counts of this clonotype. The chain has TRBV6-1 and TRBJ2-2; D is undetermined. Germline V gene data show CDR1 as MNHNS and CDR2 as SASEGT. The length of the CDR3 is 12 residues. Trimming took 8 bases from V and 6 from J, leaving 10 bases between them. The CDR3 coding sequence is TGTGCCAGCCTAGGTTTTTCCGGGGAGCTGTTTTTT. This codes for CASLGFSGELFF.

In this sample, this clonotype turned up many times. V and J are TRBV11-2 and TRBJ1-4; D gene ambiguous. Germline V CDR1 and CDR2: SGHAT, FQNNGV. This CDR3 has 16 residues. V lost 5 bases to trimming and J lost 0 bases, with 13 bases between them. CDR3 residues: CASSPLLRPTNEKLFF. CDR3 nucleotide sequence: TGTGCCAGCAGCCCCTTACTCAGACCAACTAATGAAAAACTGTTTTTT. Complete variable domain (other parts from reference TRBV11-2 and TRBJ1-4): EAGVAQSPRYKIIEKRQSVAFWCNPISGHATLYWYQQILGQGPKLLIQFQNNGVVDDSQLPKDRFSAERLKGVDSTLKIQPAKLEDSAVYLCASSPLLRPTNEKLFFGSGTQLSVL.

This chain connects TRBV9 to TRBJ2-2, with D hard to call. The germline V gene has CDR1 SGDLS and CDR2 YYNGEE. The CDR3 runs 12 residues. Trimming took 4 bases from V and 5 from J, leaving 6 bases between them. The CDR3 nucleotides read TGTGCCAGCAGCATTAGAACCGGGGAGCTGTTTTTT. As protein: CASSIRTGELFF.

This clonotype appeared a few times. The gene calls are TRBV24-1 and TRBJ2-2; perhaps TRBD1 as D (6 bases). The V end was cut by 5 bases, the J end by 0 bases, with 12 bases between. The CDR3 consists of 16 residues. Germline CDR1 reads KGHDR; CDR2 reads SFDVKD. The CDR3 bases are TGTGCCACCAGTGGTGACAGGTCAACGAACACCGGGGAGCTGTTTTTT. This encodes CATSGDRSTNTGELFF.

J is TRBJ2-5 and V is TRBV4-2; 10 nucleotides line up with TRBD2. The CDR3 consists of 15 residues. Germline loops: CDR1 LGHNA, CDR2 YNFKEQ. Trimming cost V 1 base and J 5 bases; bases outside gene matches: 4. The chain's CDR3 is CASSQGAGGPETQYF. In DNA form, the CDR3 reads TGTGCCAGCAGCCAAGGAGCGGGAGGGCCGGAGACCCAGTACTTC.